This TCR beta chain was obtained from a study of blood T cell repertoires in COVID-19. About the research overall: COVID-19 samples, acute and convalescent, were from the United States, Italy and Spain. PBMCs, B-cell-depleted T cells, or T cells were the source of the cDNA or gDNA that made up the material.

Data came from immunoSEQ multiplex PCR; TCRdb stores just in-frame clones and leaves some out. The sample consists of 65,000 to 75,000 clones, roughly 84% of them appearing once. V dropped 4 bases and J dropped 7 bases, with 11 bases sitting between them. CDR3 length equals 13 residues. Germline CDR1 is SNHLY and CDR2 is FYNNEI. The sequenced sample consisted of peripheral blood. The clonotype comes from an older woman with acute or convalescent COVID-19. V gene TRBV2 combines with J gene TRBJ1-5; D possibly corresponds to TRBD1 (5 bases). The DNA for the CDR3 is TGTGCCAGCAGTGTGGAGGGGACCCAGCCCCAGCATTTT. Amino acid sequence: CASSVEGTQPQHF.